This T cell receptor beta chain was captured by sequencing in a study of T cells in Graves' hyperthyroidism and ophthalmopathy. Study-wide context: Peripheral blood was secured at the point of initial diagnosis, before any treatment.

V shed 5 bases and J shed 4 bases, with 17 bases lying between them. This CDR3 comprises 15 residues. Germline CDR1 and CDR2: MDHEN and SYDVKM. Used for diagnoses were clinical symptoms, serum thyroxine and TRAb, thyroid ultrasound and orbital computed tomography. Amplified regions were TCR beta CDR3 sequences from RNA transcripts. HTBI primers were used for first-round RT-PCR of the TCR CDR3. Using its own MiXCR run on the multiplex PCR reads, TCRdb lists one record per CDR3 protein. Of around 570,000 distinct CDR3 sequences in the sample, 20% were seen once. The V call is TRBV28, the J call TRBJ1-2; D perhaps matches TRBD1 (6 bases). The receptor's source is a middle-aged man with Graves' ophthalmopathy. The sample taken for sequencing was blood. The CDR3 sequence is CASSRRHRAGYGYTF. The CDR3, as DNA: TGTGCCAGCAGTCGACGACACAGGGCTGGCTATGGCTACACCTTC.